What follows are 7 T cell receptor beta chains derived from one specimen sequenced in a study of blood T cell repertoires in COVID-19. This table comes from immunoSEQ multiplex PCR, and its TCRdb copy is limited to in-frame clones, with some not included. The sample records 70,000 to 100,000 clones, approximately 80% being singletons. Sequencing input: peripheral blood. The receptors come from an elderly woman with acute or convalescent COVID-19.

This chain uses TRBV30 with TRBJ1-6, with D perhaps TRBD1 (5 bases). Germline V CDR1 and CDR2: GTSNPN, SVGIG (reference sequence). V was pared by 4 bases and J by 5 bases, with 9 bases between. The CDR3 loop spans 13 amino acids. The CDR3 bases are TGTGCCTGGAAATGGGGGGATAATTCACCCCTCCACTTT. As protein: CAWKWGDNSPLHF.

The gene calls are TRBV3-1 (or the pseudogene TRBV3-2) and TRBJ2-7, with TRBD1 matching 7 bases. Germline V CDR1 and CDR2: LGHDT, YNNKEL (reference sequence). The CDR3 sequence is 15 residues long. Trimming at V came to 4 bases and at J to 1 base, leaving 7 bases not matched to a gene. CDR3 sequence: CASSPRQGISYEQYF. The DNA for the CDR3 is TGTGCCAGCAGCCCAAGACAGGGTATTTCCTACGAGCAGTACTTC.

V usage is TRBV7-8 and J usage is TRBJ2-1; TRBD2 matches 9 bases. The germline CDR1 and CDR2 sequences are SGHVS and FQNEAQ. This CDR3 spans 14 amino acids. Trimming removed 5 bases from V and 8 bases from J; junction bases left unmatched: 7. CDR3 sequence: CASSQGLAKDEQFF. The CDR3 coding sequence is TGTGCCAGCAGCCAGGGACTAGCCAAAGATGAGCAGTTCTTC. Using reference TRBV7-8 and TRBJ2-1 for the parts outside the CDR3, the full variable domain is GAGVSQSPRYKVAKRGQDVALRCDPISGHVSLFWYQQALGQGPEFLTYFQNEAQLDKSGLPSDRFFAERPEGSVSTLKIQRTQQEDSAVYLCASSQGLAKDEQFFGPGTRLTVL.

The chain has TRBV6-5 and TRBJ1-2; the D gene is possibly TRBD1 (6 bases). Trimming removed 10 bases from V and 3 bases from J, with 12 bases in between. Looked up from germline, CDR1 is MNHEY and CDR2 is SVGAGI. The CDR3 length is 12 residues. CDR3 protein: CATSRGHYGYTF. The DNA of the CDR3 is TGTGCCACGTCCAGGGGACACTATGGCTACACCTTC.

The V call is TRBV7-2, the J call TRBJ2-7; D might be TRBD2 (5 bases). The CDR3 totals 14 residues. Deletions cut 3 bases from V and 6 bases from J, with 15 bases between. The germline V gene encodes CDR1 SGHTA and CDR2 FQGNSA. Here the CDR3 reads CASSFGEAAFEQYF. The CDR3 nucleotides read TGTGCCAGCAGCTTCGGGGAAGCAGCGTTCGAGCAGTACTTC.

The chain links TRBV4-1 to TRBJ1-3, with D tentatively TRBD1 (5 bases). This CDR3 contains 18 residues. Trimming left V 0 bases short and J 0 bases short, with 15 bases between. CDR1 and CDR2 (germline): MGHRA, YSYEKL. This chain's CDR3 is CASSQERNRIVSGNTIYF. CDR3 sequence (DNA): TGCGCCAGCAGCCAAGAACGGAACAGGATTGTCTCTGGAAACACCATATATTTT.

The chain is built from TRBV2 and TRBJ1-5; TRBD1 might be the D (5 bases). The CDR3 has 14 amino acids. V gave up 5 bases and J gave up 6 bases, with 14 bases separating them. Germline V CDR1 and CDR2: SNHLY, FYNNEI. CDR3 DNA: TGTGCCAGCAGTTTCCAGGGTTCGGGTCAGCCCCAGCATTTT. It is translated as CASSFQGSGQPQHF.